Shown below are 5 T cell receptor beta chains from a single sample sequenced in a study of control samples from healthy donors and cancer patients. Using immunoSEQ multiplex PCR, the repertoire was profiled, and TCRdb retains in-frame clones only, with some absent. The sample carries about 63,000 clones, 75% to 85% recorded once. Sequences were obtained from blood. These TCRs come from a man aged 35 to 55 in good health.

The chain uses TRBV4-3 and TRBJ2-3; D unclear. V was trimmed by 0 bases and J by 5 bases, leaving 9 bases between them. Germline V gives CDR1 LGHNA, CDR2 YSLEER. CDR3 length: 14 residues. CDR3 protein: CASSQDQGLDTQYF. DNA of the CDR3: TGCGCCAGCAGCCAAGATCAAGGGTTAGATACGCAGTATTTT.

Only one count was recorded for this clone. The CDR3 coding sequence is TGTGCCTGGAGTGAATACGTTAACGCAGATACGCAGTATTTT. It yields the protein CAWSEYVNADTQYF. The rearrangement links TRBV30 to TRBJ2-3; D is ambiguous. Germline V gene data show CDR1 as GTSNPN and CDR2 as SVGIG (reference sequence). V lost 1 base, J lost 4 bases, and 12 bases lay in between. CDR3 size: 14 residues.

CDR3 in DNA: TGTGCCAGCAGCTTGGAAGTAGCGGGACGCTTCTATGGCTACACCTTC. Protein: CASSLEVAGRFYGYTF. The chain has TRBV5-5 and TRBJ1-2; maybe TRBD1 (5 bases). The CDR3 runs to 16 residues. Trimming took 0 bases from V and 4 from J, leaving 16 bases between them. Germline-derived CDR1 and CDR2 are SGHKS and YYEKEE (reference sequence).

V gene TRBV2 combines with J gene TRBJ2-7; 7 nucleotides line up with TRBD2. This CDR3 is 16 amino acids long. Per germline, CDR1 SNHLY and CDR2 FYNNEI. V trimming: 5 bases; J trimming: 1 base; junction bases outside the gene matches: 11. In nucleotides, the CDR3 is TGTGCCAGCAGTTTAGAGACACTAGCGCTTTCCTACGAGCAGTACTTC. It yields the protein CASSLETLALSYEQYF.

This clone was recorded a few times. The rearrangement joins TRBV7-3 to TRBJ2-1, with TRBD2 matching over 9 bases. Trimming cost V 3 bases and J 4 bases; bases outside gene matches: 1. The germline V gene has CDR1 SGHTA and CDR2 FQGTGA. The CDR3 length is 14 residues. The CDR3 nucleotides read TGTGCCAGCAGCTTGGGACTAGCTTACAATGAGCAGTTCTTC. Its translation is CASSLGLAYNEQFF.